Shown below are 3 T cell receptor beta chains from a single sample sequenced in a study of regulatory T cells in long-lasting Graves disease. As for time point: newly diagnosed GD, antithyroid drugs for less than 3 months. Making the TCR library involved RNA that had been extracted from PBMCs. Relying on iRepertoire HTBI primers and Arm-PCR of CDR3 regions, the team built TCR beta libraries. TCRdb processed the multiplex PCR reads anew with MiXCR; each CDR3 protein has one entry. The sample includes about 620,000 distinct CDR3 sequences, approximately 15% of them seen just once. These data also formed part of another study, on T cells in Graves' hyperthyroidism and ophthalmopathy.

The material sequenced was peripheral blood mononuclear cells (PBMCs), taken at new diagnosis, from a patient treated with antithyroid drugs. These receptors were obtained from a woman aged 25 to 39 with Graves disease.

In its sample, this clonotype was seen a few times. The chain joins TRBV20-1 to TRBJ2-5; 7 positions match TRBD1. J lost 4 bases, V lost 4 bases, and 3 bases had no gene match. In germline, CDR1 is DFQATT, CDR2 SNEGSKA (reference sequence). The CDR3 runs 12 residues. CDR3 sequence (DNA): TGCAGTGCTAAACAGGGGCCAGAGACCCAGTACTTC. It is translated as CSAKQGPETQYF.

This clonotype was counted a few times. J is TRBJ2-1 and V is TRBV5-1; TRBD2 might be the D (5 bases). This CDR3 has 14 residues. Germline V gene sequence: CDR1 SGHRS, CDR2 YFSETQ. V shed 4 bases and J shed 4 bases, with 12 bases lying between them. The CDR3 loop is CASSAEGIYNEQFF. CDR3 in DNA: TGCGCCAGCAGCGCCGAGGGCATTTACAATGAGCAGTTCTTC.

CDR3 sequence: CASTLQPRQFLNSPLHF. CDR3 coding DNA: TGCGCCAGCACCCTCCAACCGAGACAGTTTTTGAATTCACCCCTCCACTTT. The chain carries TRBV5-1 and TRBJ1-6; tentative D call: TRBD1 (5 bases). The V end was cut by 6 bases, the J end by 7 bases, with 23 bases between. This CDR3 is built from 17 residues. Germline CDR1 is SGHRS and CDR2 is YFSETQ.